This TCR beta chain was profiled in a study of tumor and adjacent non-tumor tissue in lung cancer. As regards this clonotype: An end of the junction differs from the germline gene, which may be a read error.

No cell sorting was done before RNA was extracted from the tissue. The CDR3 length is 15 residues. Germline lookup yields CDR1 SQVTM and CDR2 ANQGSEA. The library came from three nested PCR rounds adapted from ARM-PCR protocols. TCRdb called the multiplex PCR reads again in MiXCR, with one record for every CDR3 protein. The table has around 74,000 distinct CDR3 sequences, under 70% seen once. The rearrangement joins TRBV29-1 to TRBJ1-5; the D is unclear. The sequenced sample consisted of lung tumor tissue. The receptor's source is a woman aged 65 to 85 with non-small cell lung cancer. CDR3 DNA sequence: TGCAGCGTTGTTCTTCATGGCTTTAGCAATCAACCCCAGCATTTT. Translation: CSVVLHGFSNQPQHF. Full variable domain (missing parts from reference TRBV29-1 and TRBJ1-5): SAVISQKPSRDICQRGTSLTIQCQVDSQVTMMFWYRQQPGQSLTLIATANQGSEATYESGFVIDKFPISRPNLTFSTLTVSNMSPEDSSIYLCSVVLHGFSNQPQHFGDGTRLSIL.